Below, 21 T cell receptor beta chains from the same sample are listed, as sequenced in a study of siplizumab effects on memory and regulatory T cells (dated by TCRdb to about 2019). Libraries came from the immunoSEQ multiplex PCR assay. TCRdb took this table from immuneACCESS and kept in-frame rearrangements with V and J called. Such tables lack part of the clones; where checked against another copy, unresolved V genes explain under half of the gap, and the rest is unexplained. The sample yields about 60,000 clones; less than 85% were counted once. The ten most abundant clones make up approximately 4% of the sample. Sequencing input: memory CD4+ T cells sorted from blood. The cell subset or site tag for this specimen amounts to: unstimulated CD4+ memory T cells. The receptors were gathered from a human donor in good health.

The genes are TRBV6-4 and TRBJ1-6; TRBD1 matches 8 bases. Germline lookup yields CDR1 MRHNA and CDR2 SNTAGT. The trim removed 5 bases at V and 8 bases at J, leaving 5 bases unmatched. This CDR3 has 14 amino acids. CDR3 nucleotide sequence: TGTGCCAGCAGTACCGACAGGGGATATTCACCCCTCCACTTT. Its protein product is CASSTDRGYSPLHF.

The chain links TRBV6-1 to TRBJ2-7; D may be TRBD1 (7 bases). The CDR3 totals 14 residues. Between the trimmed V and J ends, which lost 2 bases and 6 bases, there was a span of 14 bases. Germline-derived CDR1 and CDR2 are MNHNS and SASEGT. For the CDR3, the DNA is TGTGCCAGCAGTGAAAGGAGGGACAGTAGCGAGCAGTACTTC. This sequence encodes CASSERRDSSEQYF.

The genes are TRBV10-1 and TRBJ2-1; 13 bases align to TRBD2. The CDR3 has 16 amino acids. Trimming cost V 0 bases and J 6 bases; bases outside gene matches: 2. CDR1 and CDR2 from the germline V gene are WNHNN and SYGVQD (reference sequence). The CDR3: CASSESRTSGGNEQFF. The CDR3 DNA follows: TGCGCCAGCAGTGAGTCAAGGACTAGCGGGGGCAATGAGCAGTTCTTC.

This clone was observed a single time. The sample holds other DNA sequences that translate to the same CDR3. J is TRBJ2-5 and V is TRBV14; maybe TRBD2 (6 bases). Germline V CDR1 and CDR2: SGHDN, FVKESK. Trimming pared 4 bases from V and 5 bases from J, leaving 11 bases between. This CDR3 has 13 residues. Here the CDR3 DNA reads TGTGCCAGCAGCCGTTTGGGGAGGGAGACCCAGTACTTC. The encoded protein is CASSRLGRETQYF.

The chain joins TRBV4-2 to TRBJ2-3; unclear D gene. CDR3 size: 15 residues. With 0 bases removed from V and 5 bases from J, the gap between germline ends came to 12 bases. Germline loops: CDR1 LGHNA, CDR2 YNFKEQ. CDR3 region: CASSQDRASRDTQYF. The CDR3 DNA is TGTGCCAGCAGCCAAGATAGGGCTTCTAGAGATACGCAGTATTTT.

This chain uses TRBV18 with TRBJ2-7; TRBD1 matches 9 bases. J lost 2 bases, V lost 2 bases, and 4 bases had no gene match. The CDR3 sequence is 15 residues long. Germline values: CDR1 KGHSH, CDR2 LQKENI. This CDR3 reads CASSPTDRGAYEQYF. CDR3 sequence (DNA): TGTGCCAGCTCACCAACGGACAGGGGAGCCTACGAGCAGTACTTC.

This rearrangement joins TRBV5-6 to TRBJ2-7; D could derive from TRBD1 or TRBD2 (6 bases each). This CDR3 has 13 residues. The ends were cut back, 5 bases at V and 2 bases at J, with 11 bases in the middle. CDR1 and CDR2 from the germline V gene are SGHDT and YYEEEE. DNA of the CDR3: TGTGCCAGCAGGGACTACAGGGCCTACGAGCAGTACTTC. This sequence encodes CASRDYRAYEQYF.

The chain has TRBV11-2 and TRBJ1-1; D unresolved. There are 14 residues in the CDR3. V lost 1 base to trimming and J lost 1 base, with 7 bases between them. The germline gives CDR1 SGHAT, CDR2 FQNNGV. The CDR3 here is CASSLGSGNTEAFF. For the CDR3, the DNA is TGTGCCAGCAGCTTAGGGTCCGGGAACACTGAAGCTTTCTTT.

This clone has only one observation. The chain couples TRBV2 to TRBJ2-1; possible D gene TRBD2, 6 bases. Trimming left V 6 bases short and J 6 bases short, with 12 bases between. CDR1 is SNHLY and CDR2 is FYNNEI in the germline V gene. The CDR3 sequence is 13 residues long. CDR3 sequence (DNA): TGTGCCAGCAGATGGGGACTTCGCAATGAGCAGTTCTTC. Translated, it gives CASRWGLRNEQFF. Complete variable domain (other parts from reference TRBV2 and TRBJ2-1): EPEVTQTPSHQVTQMGQEVILRCVPISNHLYFYWYRQILGQKVEFLVSFYNNEISEKSEIFDDQFSVERPDGSNFTLKIRSTKLEDSAMYFCASRWGLRNEQFFGPGTRLTVL.

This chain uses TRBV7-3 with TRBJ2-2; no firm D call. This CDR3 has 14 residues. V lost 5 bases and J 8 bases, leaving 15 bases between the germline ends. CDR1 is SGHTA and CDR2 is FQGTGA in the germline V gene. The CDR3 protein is CASSPLDPRGELFF. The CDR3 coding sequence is TGTGCCAGCAGCCCCCTAGACCCAAGAGGGGAGCTGTTTTTT.

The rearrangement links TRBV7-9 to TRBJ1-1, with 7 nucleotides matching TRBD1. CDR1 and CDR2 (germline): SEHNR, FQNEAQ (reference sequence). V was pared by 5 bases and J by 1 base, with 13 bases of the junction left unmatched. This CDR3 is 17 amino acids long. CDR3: CASSPLKAGGGNTEAFF. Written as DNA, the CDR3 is TGTGCCAGCAGCCCATTAAAGGCAGGGGGAGGGAACACTGAAGCTTTCTTT.

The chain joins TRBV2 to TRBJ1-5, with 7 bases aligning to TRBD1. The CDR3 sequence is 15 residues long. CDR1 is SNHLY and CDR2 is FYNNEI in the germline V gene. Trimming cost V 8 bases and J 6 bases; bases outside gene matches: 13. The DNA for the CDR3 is TGTGCCAGCGCGGGGACAGCGGTTCCCAGTCAGCCCCAGCATTTT. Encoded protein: CASAGTAVPSQPQHF.

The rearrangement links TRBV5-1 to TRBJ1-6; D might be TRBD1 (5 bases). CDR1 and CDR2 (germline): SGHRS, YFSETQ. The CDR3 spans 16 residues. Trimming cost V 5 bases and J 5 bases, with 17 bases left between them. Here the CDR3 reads CASSIQGNENNSPLHF. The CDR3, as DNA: TGCGCCAGCAGTATCCAGGGTAATGAAAATAATTCACCCCTCCACTTT.

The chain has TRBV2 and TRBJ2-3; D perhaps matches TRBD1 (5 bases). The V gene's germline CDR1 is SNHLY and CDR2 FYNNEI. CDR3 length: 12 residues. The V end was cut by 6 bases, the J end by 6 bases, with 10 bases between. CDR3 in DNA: TGTGCCAGCAGCCCCCCAGGGGATACGCAGTATTTT. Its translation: CASSPPGDTQYF.

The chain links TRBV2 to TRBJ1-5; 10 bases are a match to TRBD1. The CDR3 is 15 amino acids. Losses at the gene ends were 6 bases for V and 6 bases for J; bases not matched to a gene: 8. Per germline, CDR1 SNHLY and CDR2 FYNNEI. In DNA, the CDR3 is TGTGCCAGCAGGGACCGGGACAGGGGAGGTCAGCCCCAGCATTTT. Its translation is CASRDRDRGGQPQHF.

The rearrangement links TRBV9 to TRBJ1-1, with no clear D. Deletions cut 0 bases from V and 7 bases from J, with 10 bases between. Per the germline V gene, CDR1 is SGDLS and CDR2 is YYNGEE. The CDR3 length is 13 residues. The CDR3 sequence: CASSVGVYHEAFF. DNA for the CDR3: TGTGCCAGCAGCGTAGGCGTTTATCATGAAGCTTTCTTT.

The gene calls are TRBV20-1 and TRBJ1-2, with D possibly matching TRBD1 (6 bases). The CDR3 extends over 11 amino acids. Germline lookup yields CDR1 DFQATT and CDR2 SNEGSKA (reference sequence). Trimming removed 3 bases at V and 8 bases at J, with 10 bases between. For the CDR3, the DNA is TGCAGTGCTAGCGGGGGCGGCGGCTACACCTTC. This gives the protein CSASGGGGYTF.

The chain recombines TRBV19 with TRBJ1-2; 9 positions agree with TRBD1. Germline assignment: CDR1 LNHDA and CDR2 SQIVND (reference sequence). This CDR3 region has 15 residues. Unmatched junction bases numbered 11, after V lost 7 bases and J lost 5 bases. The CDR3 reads CASNSGGQGQYGYTF. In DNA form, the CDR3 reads TGTGCCAGTAACTCAGGGGGACAGGGTCAATATGGCTACACCTTC.

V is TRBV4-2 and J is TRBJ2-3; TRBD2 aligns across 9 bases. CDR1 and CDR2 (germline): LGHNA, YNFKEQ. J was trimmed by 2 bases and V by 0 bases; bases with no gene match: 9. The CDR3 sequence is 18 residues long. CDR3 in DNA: TGTGCCAGCAGCCAAGATCTGCCTAGCGGGGCGTACACAGATACGCAGTATTTT. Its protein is CASSQDLPSGAYTDTQYF.

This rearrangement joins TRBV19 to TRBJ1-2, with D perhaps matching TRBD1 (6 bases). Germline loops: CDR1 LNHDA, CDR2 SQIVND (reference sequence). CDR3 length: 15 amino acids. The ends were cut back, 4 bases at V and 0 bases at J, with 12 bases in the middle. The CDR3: CASSTTGTSNYGYTF. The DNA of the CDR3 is TGTGCCAGTAGTACCACCGGGACATCTAACTATGGCTACACCTTC.

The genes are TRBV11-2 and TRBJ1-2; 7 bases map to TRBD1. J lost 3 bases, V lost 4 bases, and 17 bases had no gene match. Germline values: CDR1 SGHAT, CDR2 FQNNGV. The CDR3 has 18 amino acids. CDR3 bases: TGTGCCAGCAGCTCGTACCGAGGGGGCGCGGGATCCGACTATGGCTACACCTTC. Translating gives CASSSYRGGAGSDYGYTF. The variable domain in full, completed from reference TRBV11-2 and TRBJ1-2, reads EAGVAQSPRYKIIEKRQSVAFWCNPISGHATLYWYQQILGQGPKLLIQFQNNGVVDDSQLPKDRFSAERLKGVDSTLKIQPAKLEDSAVYLCASSSYRGGAGSDYGYTFGSGTRLTVV.